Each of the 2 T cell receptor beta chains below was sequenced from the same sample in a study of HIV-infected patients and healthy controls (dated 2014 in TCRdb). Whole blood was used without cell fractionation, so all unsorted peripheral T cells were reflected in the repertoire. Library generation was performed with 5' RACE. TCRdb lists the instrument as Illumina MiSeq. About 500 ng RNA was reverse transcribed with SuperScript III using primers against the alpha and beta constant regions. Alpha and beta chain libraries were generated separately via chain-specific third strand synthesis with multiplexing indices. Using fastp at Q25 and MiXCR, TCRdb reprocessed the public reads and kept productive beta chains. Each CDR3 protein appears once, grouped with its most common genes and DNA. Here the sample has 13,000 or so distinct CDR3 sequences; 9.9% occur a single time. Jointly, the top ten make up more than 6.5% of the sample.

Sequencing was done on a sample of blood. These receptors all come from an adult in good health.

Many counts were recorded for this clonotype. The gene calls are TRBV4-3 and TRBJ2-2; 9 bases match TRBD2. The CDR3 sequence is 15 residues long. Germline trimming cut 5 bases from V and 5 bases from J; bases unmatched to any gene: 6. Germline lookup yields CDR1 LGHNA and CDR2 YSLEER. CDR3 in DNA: TGCGCCAGCAGCGGTAGCGGGAGAAAGACCGGGGAGCTGTTTTTT. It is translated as CASSGSGRKTGELFF.

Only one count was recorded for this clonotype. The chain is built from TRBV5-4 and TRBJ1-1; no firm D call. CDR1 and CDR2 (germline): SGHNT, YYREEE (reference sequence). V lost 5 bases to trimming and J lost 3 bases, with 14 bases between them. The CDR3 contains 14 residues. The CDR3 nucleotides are TGTGCCAGCAGTTTTGGAATGAGGGACACTGAAGCTTTCTTT. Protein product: CASSFGMRDTEAFF.